This T cell receptor beta chain was recovered during a study of blood T cells in healthy people across ages (dated by TCRdb to the mid-2010s). Study-level background: In model experiments, template switching captured about one uniquely barcoded TCR beta cDNA molecule for every two T cells. Using deep sequencing normalized with unique cDNA molecular identifiers, the study measured how TCR beta repertoire diversity changes with age. Four age groups were formed from the donors: young (average approximately 15 years), middle-aged (approximately 40), aged (more than 55) and long-lived (around 82). Donors of different ages were randomly distributed across sequencing lanes to avoid experimental bias. For two donors (one aged 18 to 29 and one aged 80 or older), the study analyzed two additional independent replicas of 1 million unique cDNA reads from the same blood draw.

CDR1 MNHNS and CDR2 SASEGT were looked up in the germline V gene. The CDR3, cysteine through phenylalanine, is 13 amino acids long. Only CDR3 DNA is held: 39 bases, read in frame from base 1. Compared with germline, V lacks 7 bases and J lacks 1 base; bases without a gene match: 4. Findings and caveats that apply to the study as a whole: Compared with the aged group, the long-lived group had more naive CD4+ T cells, fewer expanded clones and increased TCR diversity, suggesting age selection. Because donor CMV infection status was unknown, age-related changes in expanded clonotypes were potentially confounded. Observed TCR beta diversity per million T cells fell roughly linearly with age, and a significant reduction was already apparent by age approximately 41. The percentage of naive T cells measured by flow cytometry correlated strongly with observed TCR beta diversity. Because profiling used bulk unsorted PBMCs, naive and antigen-experienced compartments could not be compared conclusively. Estimates of total diversity based on one million sequenced T cells were considered lower bounds and underestimates.

The library was produced with 5' RACE. Sequencing instrument: Illumina HiSeq 2500. The second PCR ran for about 7 to 11 cycles and used a J-beta primer mix along with a sample-barcoded 5' primer. A template-switch 5' adaptor carrying 12 random nucleotides introduced a unique molecular identifier onto each TCR beta cDNA molecule. Each sample yielded at least 3 million CDR3-containing paired-end reads. All of the RNA was converted into first-strand cDNA using the Mint cDNA synthesis kit, with a TRBC-specific oligonucleotide serving as the primer. After uracil-DNA glycosylase treatment, a first 18-cycle PCR used universal primers M1SS and BC2_uni_R on all cDNA. In the source study's methods: For normalization, 1 million high-quality reads were randomly selected from each sample, with every read carrying a distinct molecular identifier. Instead of being binned into consensus sequences, reads with shared molecular identifiers were discarded. MiTCR, with a Q25 quality threshold and the strictest error-elimination algorithm, was used for CDR3 identification, clonotype clustering and error correction. A nonparametric unseen species model with Euler transformation was used to estimate a lower bound on total TCR beta diversity. TCRdb reanalyzed the raw reads on its own, using fastp at Q25 for trimming and MiXCR for clone calling, and kept in-frame beta chains. Every CDR3 protein is listed once, alongside the most common genes and DNA of its rows. For this entry, the V and J calls and clone size follow TCRdb and not the study's own pipeline. The sample yields under 2 million distinct CDR3 sequences; roughly 32% were counted once. The top ten constitute approximately 10% of the sample.

Donors were a few dozen systemically healthy Caucasian individuals from Russia aged roughly 6 to 100 years. Each donor gave 8 to 10 milliliters of peripheral blood, drawn into EDTA-treated Vacutainer tubes. Ficoll-Paque density-gradient centrifugation was used to isolate PBMCs, with at least 7 million per sample. Trizol reagent was used to extract total RNA from PBMCs, with at least 5 micrograms per sample. For every donor, flow cytometry on a PBMC aliquot measured the percentage of naive CD45RAhigh/CD27high T cells. The table lists this clonotype with many counts. Its antigen specificity is not known. The record has no base qualities; no much larger clone is one base away.

The origin of this receptor is a woman aged 25 to 39 in good health. The material sequenced was blood. This sequence uses TRBV6-1 and TRBJ2-7; a stretch of 7 junction bases matches TRBD1. CDR3 reads: CASTGTASYEQYF. The bases are TGTGCCAGCACGGGGACAGCATCCTACGAGCAGTACTTC.